The 8 T cell receptor beta chains in this list originate from one sample, sequenced in a study of CD8+CD57+ T cells in acquired aplastic anemia. Profiling that covered TCR beta VDJ and CDR3 relied on genomic DNA as its template. One entry per CDR3 protein, called by TCRdb with MiXCR from the reads. The profile covers fewer than 150,000 distinct CDR3 sequences, with 48% appearing a single time and around 2.3% taken by the ten largest. Material: sorted CD4+, CD8+, or CD8+CD57+ T cells (not recorded which) from PBMCs. These receptors all stem from a human donor in good health, serving as a control.

The chain uses TRBV10-3 and TRBJ1-3; D unclear. The CDR3 has 14 residues. The V end lost 5 bases, the J end lost 3 bases, and 11 bases lay between the germline ends. Looked up from germline, CDR1 is ENHRY and CDR2 is SYGVKD. CDR3 in DNA: TGTGCCATCAGTTTCTCGGGTTATGGAAACACCATATATTTT. Translation gives CAISFSGYGNTIYF.

Of note for this clonotype: Compared with germline, one end of the junction differs, possibly owing to a read error. The rearrangement uses TRBV3-1 and TRBJ2-3; a possible D gene is TRBD1 (6 bases). CDR1 is LGHDT and CDR2 is YNNKEL in the germline V gene (reference sequence). The CDR3 loop spans 12 amino acids. Written as DNA, the CDR3 is TGTGCCAGCAGCCAAGATTTACAGGGCCCCCTATTT. It is translated as CASSQDLQGPLF.

For this clonotype: A read error may explain this, as a much larger clone is one base away. The chain uses TRBV11-2 and TRBJ1-4; D not resolved. The CDR3 sequence is 13 residues long. Germline V gene sequence: CDR1 SGHAT, CDR2 FQNNGV. CDR3 sequence reads: CASSLVPYERLFF. The CDR3 bases are TGTGCCAGCAGCTTAGTGCCATACGAAAGACTGTTTTTT.

The chain has TRBV29-1 and TRBJ1-2; D uncertain. Germline V gene lookup returns CDR1 SQVTM and CDR2 ANQGSEA. V shed 0 bases and J shed 4 bases, with 12 bases lying between them. CDR3 length: 14 amino acids. CDR3 in amino acids: CSVEESGFGYGYTF. As DNA, the CDR3 is TGCAGCGTTGAAGAATCGGGTTTTGGCTATGGCTACACCTTC. Combining the CDR3 with reference TRBV29-1 and TRBJ1-2 gives the whole variable domain SAVISQKPSRDICQRGTSLTIQCQVDSQVTMMFWYRQQPGQSLTLIATANQGSEATYESGFVIDKFPISRPNLTFSTLTVSNMSPEDSSIYLCSVEESGFGYGYTFGSGTRLTVV.

This clonotype has a handful of counts. Sequence at one end of the junction differs from germline and may be a read error. The genes are TRBV11-2 and TRBJ2-1; 9 positions match TRBD2. This CDR3 comprises 17 residues. Germline values: CDR1 SGHAT, CDR2 FQNNGV. The CDR3 region has the DNA TGTGCCGGCAGTAGGGCCGGGACTAGCCCTGGCTACAATGAGCAGTTCTTC. Translating gives CAGSRAGTSPGYNEQFF.

The chain joins TRBV2 to TRBJ1-5; D is perhaps TRBD1 (5 bases). The V gene's germline CDR1 is SNHLY and CDR2 FYNNEI. This CDR3 spans 14 amino acids. Trimming pared 8 bases from V and 6 bases from J, leaving 17 bases between. The DNA of the CDR3 is TGTGCCAGCGATAGGGCAGGGCAAGGTCAGCCCCAGCATTTT. Protein sequence: CASDRAGQGQPQHF. The whole variable domain, remainder taken from reference TRBV2 and TRBJ1-5, is EPEVTQTPSHQVTQMGQEVILRCVPISNHLYFYWYRQILGQKVEFLVSFYNNEISEKSEIFDDQFSVERPDGSNFTLKIRSTKLEDSAMYFCASDRAGQGQPQHFGDGTRLSIL.

This clonotype was recorded a few times. The CDR3 protein is CASRGQVVETQYF. CDR3 DNA: TGTGCCAGCAGAGGACAGGTAGTCGAGACCCAGTACTTC. The rearrangement joins TRBV2 to TRBJ2-5; 7 bases align to TRBD1. The CDR3 runs 13 residues. V lost 6 bases, J lost 5 bases, and 6 bases stayed unmatched. Germline V gene lookup returns CDR1 SNHLY and CDR2 FYNNEI.

This clonotype came up many times. The chain carries TRBV12-3 or TRBV12-4 and TRBJ1-1; the D is unclear. The CDR3 loop spans 13 amino acids. The germline V and J ends were trimmed by 8 bases and 4 bases, with 14 bases remaining between them. The CDR3 region has the DNA TGTGCCAGCTTCGTATATTCGGGCACTGAAGCTTTCTTT. This gives the protein CASFVYSGTEAFF.